This T cell receptor beta chain appears in the sequencing data of a study of cytotoxic CD8 clonotypes in ibrutinib-treated CLL. Study results and caveats: Samples from sustained-remission and progressing patients were taken at different times.

The data were produced by immunoSEQ multiplex PCR, yet TCRdb's version contains in-frame clones alone and is incomplete. The table has 150,000 to 200,000 clones, about 80% seen once. Notes on this clone: The antigen remains undetermined.

The CDR3 has 14 residues. V was cut by 3 bases and J by 10 bases, with 16 bases left in between. Germline CDR1 is SGHTA and CDR2 is FQGTGA. Cryopreserved PBMCs provided approximately 2.2 micrograms of genomic DNA for the TCR beta libraries. The specimen comprised PBMCs, sampled after 12 months of ibrutinib treatment. The chain couples TRBV7-3 to TRBJ2-1, with D tentatively TRBD1 (6 bases). The clonotype comes from a human donor with chronic lymphocytic leukemia. CDR3 DNA sequence: TGTGCCAGCAGCTTCAGCACAGGGCCGCGGGAGCAGTTCTTC. Its translation: CASSFSTGPREQFF.